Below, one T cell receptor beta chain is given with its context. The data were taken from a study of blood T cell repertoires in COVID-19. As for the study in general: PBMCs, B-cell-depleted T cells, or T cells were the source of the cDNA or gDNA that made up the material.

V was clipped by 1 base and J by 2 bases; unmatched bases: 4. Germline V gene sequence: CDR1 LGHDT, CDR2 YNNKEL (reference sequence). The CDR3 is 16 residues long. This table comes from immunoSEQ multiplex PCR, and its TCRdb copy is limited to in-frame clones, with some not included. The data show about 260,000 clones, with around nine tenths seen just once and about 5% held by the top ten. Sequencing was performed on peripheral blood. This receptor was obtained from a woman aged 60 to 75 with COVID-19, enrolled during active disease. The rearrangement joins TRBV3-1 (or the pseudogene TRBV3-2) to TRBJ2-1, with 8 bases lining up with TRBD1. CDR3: CASSQAGTGTYNEQFF. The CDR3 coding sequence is TGTGCCAGCAGCCAAGCCGGGACAGGAACCTACAATGAGCAGTTCTTC.